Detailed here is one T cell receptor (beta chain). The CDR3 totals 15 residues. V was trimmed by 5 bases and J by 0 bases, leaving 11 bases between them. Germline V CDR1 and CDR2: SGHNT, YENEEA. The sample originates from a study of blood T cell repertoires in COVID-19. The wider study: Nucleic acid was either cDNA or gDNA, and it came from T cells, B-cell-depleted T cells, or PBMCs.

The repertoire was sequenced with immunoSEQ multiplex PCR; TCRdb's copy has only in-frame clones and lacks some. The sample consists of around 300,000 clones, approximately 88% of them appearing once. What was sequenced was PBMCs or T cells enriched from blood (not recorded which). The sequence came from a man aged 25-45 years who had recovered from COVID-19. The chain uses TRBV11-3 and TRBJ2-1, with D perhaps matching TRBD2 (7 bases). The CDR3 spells CASSPRGGSYNEQFF. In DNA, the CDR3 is TGTGCCAGCAGCCCAAGGGGGGGCTCCTACAATGAGCAGTTCTTC. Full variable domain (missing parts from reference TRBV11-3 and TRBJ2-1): EAGVVQSPRYKIIEKKQPVAFWCNPISGHNTLYWYLQNLGQGPELLIRYENEEAVDDSQLPKDRFSAERLKGVDSTLKIQPAELGDSAVYLCASSPRGGSYNEQFFGPGTRLTVL.